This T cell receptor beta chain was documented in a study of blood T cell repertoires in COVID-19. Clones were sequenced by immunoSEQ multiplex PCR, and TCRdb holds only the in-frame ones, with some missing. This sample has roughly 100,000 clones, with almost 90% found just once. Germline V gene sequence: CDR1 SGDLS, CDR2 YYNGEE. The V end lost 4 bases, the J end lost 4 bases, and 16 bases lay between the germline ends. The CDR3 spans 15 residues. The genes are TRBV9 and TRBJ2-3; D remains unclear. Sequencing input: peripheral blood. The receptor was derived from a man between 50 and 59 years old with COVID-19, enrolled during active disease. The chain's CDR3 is CASSSFWRGADTQYF. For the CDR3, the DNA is TGTGCCAGCAGCAGCTTCTGGAGAGGCGCAGATACGCAGTATTTT.